This T cell receptor beta chain comes out of a study of HIV-infected patients and healthy controls. No cell fractionation was done, so the repertoire covers all unsorted peripheral blood T cells. This clonotype was seen many times. Reverse transcription used 450 to 550 ng RNA and constant-region primers for alpha and beta. Alpha and beta chain libraries were made separately by chain-specific third strand synthesis with multiplexing indices. Second strand DNA was synthesized using a primer at the SP2 site. TCRdb itself ran the 5' RACE reads through MiXCR, one entry per CDR3 protein. Of approximately 12,000 distinct CDR3 sequences in the sample, less than 9.5% were seen once. The source is an adult with HIV infection. The donor label of this sample is uncertain. This sample comprised blood, obtained before antiretroviral therapy.

The CDR3 loop is CASSNEMGLADDNEQFF. Here the CDR3 DNA reads TGCGCCAGCAGCAACGAAATGGGACTAGCGGACGACAATGAGCAGTTCTTC. The V call is TRBV10-1, the J call TRBJ2-1, with TRBD2 matching 11 bases. The CDR3 is 17 amino acids. V was pared by 6 bases and J by 5 bases, with 12 bases of the junction left unmatched. Per germline, CDR1 WNHNN and CDR2 SYGVQD (reference sequence).